The clone carrying this T cell receptor (beta chain) was counted many times. Its cognate antigen is unknown. This entry belongs to a study of molecular identifiers for immune sequencing clone quantification. Study-wide results and caveats: Clones carrying above 20 RNA copies accounted for over 99% of effector molecules, under 1% in naive cells.

TCRdb reprocessed the PCR reads via MiXCR and lists one record per CDR3 protein. Altogether 300,000 to 400,000 distinct CDR3 sequences are present, 24% being singletons, with the ten largest covering about 0.7%. The length of the CDR3 is 16 residues. Sequenced sample: naive CD8+ T cells from blood, with Jurkat cell RNA spiked in. The sample's subset: FACS-sorted CD8+CD4-CCR7+CD45RA+ naive T cells. The clonotype originates from a human donor in good health. Some libraries in this study had Jurkat cell RNA spiked in. The chain uses TRBV21-1 and TRBJ2-7; the table calls TRBD1, which could not be checked here. TRBV21-1 is a pseudogene locus. As DNA, the CDR3 is TGTGCCAGCAGCCTCCAAAGCCCCGTACTCTCCTACGAGCAGTACTTC. Its protein is CASSLQSPVLSYEQYF.